This T cell receptor beta chain was captured in a study of patients and donors after allogeneic stem cell transplantation. TCRdb independently ran MiXCR on the RT-PCR reads; one entry per CDR3 protein. Of a few hundred thousand distinct CDR3 sequences in the sample, 35% to 45% were seen once. This CDR3 spans 16 amino acids. The sequence derives from a human donor who was either an allogeneic HSCT recipient or a stem cell or donor lymphocyte infusion donor (not recorded which). It is not recorded whose cells these are; they may come from a transplant donor. Sequencing input: blood, either unsorted or a sorted T cell fraction (not recorded which). The chain is built from TRBV21-1 and TRBJ2-1; TRBD1 is taken as the D call from the table, unchecked against the DNA. TRBV21-1 is a recognized pseudogene. The CDR3 reads CASSPGPPSSYNEQFF. The DNA for the CDR3 is TGTGCCAGCAGTCCGGGACCCCCGAGCTCCTACAATGAGCAGTTCTTC.